This is a list of T cell receptor beta chains from one sample in a study of cytomegalovirus exposure and HLA in healthy donors. The assay was immunoSEQ multiplex PCR, and TCRdb's table has in-frame clones only and misses some. This sample has under 70,000 clones; roughly 73% occur once, and the top ten carry more than 5%. Sequencing was done on a sample of PBMCs. Every receptor here comes from a male donor in good health and CMV-seropositive. The CDR3 runs from the conserved cysteine through the conserved F or W. A D gene is named only where the DNA matches it firmly.

cdr3_aa: CASSFRDYGYTF
d_call: -
j_call: TRBJ1-2
v_call: TRBV28

cdr3_aa: CASSFSRGNEKLFF
d_call: -
j_call: TRBJ1-4
v_call: TRBV11-2

cdr3_aa: CAISGGTYEQYF
d_call: -
j_call: TRBJ2-7
v_call: TRBV10-3

cdr3_aa: CASSSPTRGRTGELFF
d_call: TRBD1
j_call: TRBJ2-2
v_call: TRBV19

cdr3_aa: CASSIYWASGEVDTQYF
d_call: TRBD2
j_call: TRBJ2-3
v_call: TRBV7-6

cdr3_aa: CASSHHDAGEANYGYTF
d_call: -
j_call: TRBJ1-2
v_call: TRBV4-2

cdr3_aa: CASSQDYLSTDTQYF
d_call: -
j_call: TRBJ2-3
v_call: TRBV7-2

cdr3_aa: CASRPGAAYEQYF
d_call: -
j_call: TRBJ2-7
v_call: TRBV28

cdr3_aa: CASSGTGGQPQHF
d_call: TRBD1
j_call: TRBJ1-5
v_call: TRBV2

cdr3_aa: CASSFLLAGDQETQYF
d_call: TRBD2
j_call: TRBJ2-5
v_call: TRBV7-2

cdr3_aa: CASSSHLGQGAGGYTF
d_call: TRBD1
j_call: TRBJ1-2
v_call: TRBV6-5

cdr3_aa: CASSSKLAGDQETQYF
d_call: TRBD2
j_call: TRBJ2-5
v_call: TRBV5-4

cdr3_aa: CASILRLAGGETQYF
d_call: TRBD2
j_call: TRBJ2-5
v_call: TRBV6-6

cdr3_aa: CASSDGGYEQYF
d_call: -
j_call: TRBJ2-7
v_call: TRBV18

cdr3_aa: CAWSVLGDQPQHF
d_call: -
j_call: TRBJ1-5
v_call: TRBV30